A few counts support the clone carrying this TCR beta chain. V was clipped by 2 bases and J by 2 bases, with 11 bases between them. Germline V CDR1 and CDR2: SGDLS, YYNGEE. The CDR3 runs to 15 residues. In TCRdb, the 5' RACE reads were re-called with MiXCR into one record per CDR3 protein. The profile shows 650,000 to 800,000 distinct CDR3 sequences, 8.5% to 9.5% of them singletons. This sample was included in a study of identical twins. These data were also filed under a second study, of yellow fever vaccine responses in identical twins.

Sequencing input: PBMCs. V usage is TRBV9 and J usage is TRBJ1-5; D may be TRBD1 (6 bases). This sequence originates from a woman in her late teens or twenties in good health. For the CDR3, the DNA is TGTGCCAGCAGCGTGTCCGCAGGGGGCAATCAGCCCCAGCATTTT. Translation gives CASSVSAGGNQPQHF.